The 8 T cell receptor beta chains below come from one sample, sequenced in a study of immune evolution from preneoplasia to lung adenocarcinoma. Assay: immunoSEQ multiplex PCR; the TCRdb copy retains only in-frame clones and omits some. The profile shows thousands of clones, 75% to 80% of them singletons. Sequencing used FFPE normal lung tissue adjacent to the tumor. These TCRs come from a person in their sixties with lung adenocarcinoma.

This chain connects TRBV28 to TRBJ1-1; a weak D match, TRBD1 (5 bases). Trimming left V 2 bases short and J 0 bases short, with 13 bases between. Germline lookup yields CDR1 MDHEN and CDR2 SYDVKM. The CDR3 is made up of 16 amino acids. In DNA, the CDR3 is TGTGCCAGCAGTTTACTTAAGCGGGGGGTGAACACTGAAGCTTTCTTT. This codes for CASSLLKRGVNTEAFF.

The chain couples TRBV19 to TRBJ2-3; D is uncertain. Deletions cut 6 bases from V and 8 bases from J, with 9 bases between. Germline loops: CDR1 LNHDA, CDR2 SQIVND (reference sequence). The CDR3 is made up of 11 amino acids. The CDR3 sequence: CASSPPPTQYF. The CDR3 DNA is TGTGCCAGTAGCCCCCCGCCTACGCAGTATTTT.

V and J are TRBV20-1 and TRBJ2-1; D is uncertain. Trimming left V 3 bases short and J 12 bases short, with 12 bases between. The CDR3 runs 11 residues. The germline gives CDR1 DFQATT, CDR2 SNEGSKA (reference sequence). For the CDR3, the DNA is TGCAGTGCTAGCAAACAGTTTGGGCAGTTCTTC. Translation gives CSASKQFGQFF.

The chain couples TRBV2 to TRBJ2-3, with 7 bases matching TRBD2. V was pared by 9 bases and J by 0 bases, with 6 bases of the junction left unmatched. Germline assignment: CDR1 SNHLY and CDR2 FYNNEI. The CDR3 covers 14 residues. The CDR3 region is CASQTSISTDTQYF. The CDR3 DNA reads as TGTGCCAGTCAGACTAGCATCAGCACAGATACGCAGTATTTT.

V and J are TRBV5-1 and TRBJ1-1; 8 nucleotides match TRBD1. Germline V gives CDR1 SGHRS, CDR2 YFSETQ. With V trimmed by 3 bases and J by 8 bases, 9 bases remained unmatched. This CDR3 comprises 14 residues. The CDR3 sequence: CASSSGQVGSEAFF. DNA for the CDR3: TGCGCCAGCAGCTCGGGACAGGTGGGTTCCGAAGCTTTCTTT.

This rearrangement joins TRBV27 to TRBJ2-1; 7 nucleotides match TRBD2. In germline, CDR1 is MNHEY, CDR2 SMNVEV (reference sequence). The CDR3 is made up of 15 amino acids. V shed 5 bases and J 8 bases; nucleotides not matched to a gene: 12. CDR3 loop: CASSLGGSHSYEQFF. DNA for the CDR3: TGTGCCAGCAGTCTGGGGGGGAGTCATAGCTATGAGCAGTTCTTC.

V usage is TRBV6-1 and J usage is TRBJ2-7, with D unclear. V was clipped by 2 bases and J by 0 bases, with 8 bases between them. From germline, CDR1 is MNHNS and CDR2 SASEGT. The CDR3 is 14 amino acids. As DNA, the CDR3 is TGTGCCAGCAGTGAACAGGCCTCCTCCTACGAGCAGTACTTC. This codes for CASSEQASSYEQYF.

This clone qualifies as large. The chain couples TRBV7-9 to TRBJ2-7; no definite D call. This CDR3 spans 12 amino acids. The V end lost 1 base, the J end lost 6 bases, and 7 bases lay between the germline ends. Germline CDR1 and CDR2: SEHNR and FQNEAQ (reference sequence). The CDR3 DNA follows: TGTGCCAGCAGCTTAGAGGCAATCGAGCAGTACTTC. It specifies CASSLEAIEQYF.